One sample yielded the 8 T cell receptor beta chains listed below, sequenced in a study of persistence of HIV-infected CD4 T cells. This was the immunoSEQ version 4 assay in survey mode. The method was immunoSEQ multiplex PCR; TCRdb's version includes in-frame clones alone and lacks a portion of them. The data contain 40,000 to 45,000 clones, 80% to 90% of them seen just once; the ten biggest clones take up approximately 1%. Their antigens are not known. Anti-CD3/anti-CD28 beads served as a nonspecific positive control stimulus. CD4+ T cells upregulating both CD40 ligand and CD69 were sorted as responding cells. The source material was CD4+ T cells sorted from PBMCs after approximately 20-hour stimulation, sampled from a patient who received antiretroviral therapy. These receptors came from an adult man with HIV who was CMV-seropositive.

The J gene is TRBJ2-7, the V gene TRBV19; 9 nucleotides match TRBD2. There are 15 residues in the CDR3. Trimming cost V 5 bases and J 4 bases; bases outside gene matches: 9. Germline values: CDR1 LNHDA, CDR2 SQIVND (reference sequence). The DNA for the CDR3 is TGTGCCAGTAGTCAACCGGGACTAGCAACGTACGAGCAGTACTTC. Translation: CASSQPGLATYEQYF.

V gene TRBV2 combines with J gene TRBJ2-1; no definite D call. The CDR3 totals 14 residues. Germline loops: CDR1 SNHLY, CDR2 FYNNEI. V lost 2 bases to trimming and J lost 7 bases, with 12 bases between them. This CDR3 is CASSENPIGNEQFF. Here the CDR3 DNA reads TGTGCCAGCAGTGAAAACCCTATTGGGAATGAGCAGTTCTTC.

This clone has only a few counts. The chain combines TRBV27 with TRBJ1-5, with D perhaps matching TRBD1 (5 bases). Germline V gene lookup returns CDR1 MNHEY and CDR2 SMNVEV (reference sequence). Trimming took 3 bases from V and 0 from J, leaving 21 bases between them. The CDR3 runs 19 residues. The CDR3 nucleotides read TGTGCCAGCAGTTTGATTGGGACCGCGGATAGGGCTAGCAATCAGCCCCAGCATTTT. Its protein product is CASSLIGTADRASNQPQHF.

The chain carries TRBV6-1 and TRBJ1-5; D is uncertain. Trimming cost V 1 base and J 0 bases, with 1 base left between them. The CDR3 length is 13 residues. The germline V gene has CDR1 MNHNS and CDR2 SASEGT. Written as DNA, the CDR3 is TGTGCCAGCAGTGAAGTTAGCAATCAGCCCCAGCATTTT. Encoded protein: CASSEVSNQPQHF.

The chain couples TRBV3-1 (or the pseudogene TRBV3-2) to TRBJ1-1; D unclear. The CDR3 extends over 13 amino acids. V lost 1 base, J lost 6 bases, and 9 bases lay in between. Germline CDR1 reads LGHDT; CDR2 reads YNNKEL (reference sequence). DNA of the CDR3: TGTGCCAGCAGCCAAGCATGGGGAGCTGAAGCTTTCTTT. Amino acid sequence: CASSQAWGAEAFF.

The table lists this clone with a few counts. V gene TRBV28 combines with J gene TRBJ1-5, with a tentative D call TRBD1 (5 bases). The ends were cut back, 4 bases at V and 5 bases at J, with 21 bases in the middle. This CDR3 has 17 residues. Per germline, CDR1 MDHEN and CDR2 SYDVKM. CDR3: CASSSRGGRRRHQPQHF. The CDR3 DNA follows: TGTGCCAGCAGTTCCCGGGGGGGACGCCGCCGCCATCAGCCCCAGCATTTT.

This clone has just one count. The rearrangement uses TRBV19 and TRBJ2-7; TRBD2 matches 8 bases. The V gene end was trimmed by 5 bases and the J gene end by 0 bases; junction bases not matched to a gene: 6. This CDR3 comprises 15 residues. Germline V lookup: CDR1 LNHDA, CDR2 SQIVND (reference sequence). Here the CDR3 DNA reads TGTGCCAGTAGTTTTAGCGGGGCGTCCTCCTACGAGCAGTACTTC. Its protein is CASSFSGASSYEQYF. Full variable domain (remainder filled in from reference TRBV19 and TRBJ2-7): DGGITQSPKYLFRKEGQNVTLSCEQNLNHDAMYWYRQDPGQGLRLIYYSQIVNDFQKGDIAEGYSVSREKKESFPLTVTSAQKNPTAFYLCASSFSGASSYEQYFGPGTRLTVT.

This clone was counted a few times. The chain recombines TRBV2 with TRBJ1-1; D unresolved. The V and J ends lost 5 bases and 3 bases respectively, with 10 bases between them. Germline V gene data show CDR1 as SNHLY and CDR2 as FYNNEI. This CDR3 is 13 amino acids long. Here the CDR3 DNA reads TGTGCCAGCAGTATAGGACGGGACACTGAAGCTTTCTTT. Residues: CASSIGRDTEAFF.